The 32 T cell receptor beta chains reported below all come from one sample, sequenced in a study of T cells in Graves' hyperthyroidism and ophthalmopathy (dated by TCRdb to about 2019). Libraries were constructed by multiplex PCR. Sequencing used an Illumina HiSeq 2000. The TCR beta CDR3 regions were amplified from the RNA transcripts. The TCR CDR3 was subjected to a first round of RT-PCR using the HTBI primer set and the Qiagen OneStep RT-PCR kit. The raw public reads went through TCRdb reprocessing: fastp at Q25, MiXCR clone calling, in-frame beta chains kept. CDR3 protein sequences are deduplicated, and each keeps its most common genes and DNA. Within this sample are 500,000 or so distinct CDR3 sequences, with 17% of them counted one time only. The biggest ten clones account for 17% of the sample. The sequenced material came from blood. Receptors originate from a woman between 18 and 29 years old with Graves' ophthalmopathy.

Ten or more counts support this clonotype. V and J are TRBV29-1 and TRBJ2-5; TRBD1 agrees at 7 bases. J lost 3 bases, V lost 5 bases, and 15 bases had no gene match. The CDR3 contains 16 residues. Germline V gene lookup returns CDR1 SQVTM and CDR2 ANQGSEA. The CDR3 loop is CSVLRRTGTEKETQYF. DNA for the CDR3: TGCAGCGTTTTACGACGAACCGGGACAGAGAAAGAGACCCAGTACTTC.

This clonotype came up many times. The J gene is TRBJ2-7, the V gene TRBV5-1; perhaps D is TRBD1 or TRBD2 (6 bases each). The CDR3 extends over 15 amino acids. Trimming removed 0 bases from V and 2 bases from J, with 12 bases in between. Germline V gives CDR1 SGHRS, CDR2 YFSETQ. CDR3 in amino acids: CASSLGGARAYEQYF. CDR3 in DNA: TGCGCCAGCAGCTTGGGGGGGGCTAGAGCCTACGAGCAGTACTTC.

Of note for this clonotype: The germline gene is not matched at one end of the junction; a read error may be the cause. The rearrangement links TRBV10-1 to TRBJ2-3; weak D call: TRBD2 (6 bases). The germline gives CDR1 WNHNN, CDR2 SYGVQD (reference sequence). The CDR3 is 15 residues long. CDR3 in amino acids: CAISDTDTSTDTQYF. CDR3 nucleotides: TGTGCCATCAGTGACACGGATACTAGCACAGATACGCAGTATTTC.

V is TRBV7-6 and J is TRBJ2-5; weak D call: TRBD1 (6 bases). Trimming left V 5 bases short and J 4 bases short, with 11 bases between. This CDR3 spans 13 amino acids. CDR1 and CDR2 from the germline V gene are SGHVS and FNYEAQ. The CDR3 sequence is CASSHRVVETQYF. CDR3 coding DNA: TGTGCCAGCAGCCACAGGGTCGTAGAGACCCAGTACTTC.

CDR3: CASSLEWTGGVYGYTF. CDR3 DNA sequence: TGTGCCAGCAGTTTGGAATGGACAGGGGGGGTCTATGGCTACACCTTC. The chain joins TRBV28 to TRBJ1-2, with 10 bases fitting TRBD1. CDR1 is MDHEN and CDR2 is SYDVKM in the germline V gene. The V gene end was trimmed by 3 bases and the J gene end by 4 bases; junction bases not matched to a gene: 8. There are 16 residues in the CDR3.

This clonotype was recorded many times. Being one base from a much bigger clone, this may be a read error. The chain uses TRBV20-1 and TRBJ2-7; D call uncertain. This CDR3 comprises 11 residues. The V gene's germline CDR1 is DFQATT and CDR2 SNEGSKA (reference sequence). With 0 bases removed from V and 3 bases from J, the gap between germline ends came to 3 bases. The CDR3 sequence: CSARENYEQYF. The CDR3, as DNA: TGCAGTGCTAGAGAAAACTACGAGCAGTACTTC.

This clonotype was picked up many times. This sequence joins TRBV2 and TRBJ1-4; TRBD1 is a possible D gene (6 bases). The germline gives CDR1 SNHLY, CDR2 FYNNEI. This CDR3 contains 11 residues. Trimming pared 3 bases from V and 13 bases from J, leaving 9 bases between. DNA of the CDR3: TGTGCCAGCAGTGACAGGGACATACTGTTTTTT. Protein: CASSDRDILFF.

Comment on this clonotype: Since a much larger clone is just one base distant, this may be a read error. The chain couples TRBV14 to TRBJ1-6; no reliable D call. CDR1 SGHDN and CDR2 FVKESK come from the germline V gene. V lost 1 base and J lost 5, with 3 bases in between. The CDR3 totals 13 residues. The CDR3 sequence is CASSQVNNSPLHF. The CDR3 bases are TGTGCCAGCAGCCAAGTCAATAATTCACCCCTCCACTTT.

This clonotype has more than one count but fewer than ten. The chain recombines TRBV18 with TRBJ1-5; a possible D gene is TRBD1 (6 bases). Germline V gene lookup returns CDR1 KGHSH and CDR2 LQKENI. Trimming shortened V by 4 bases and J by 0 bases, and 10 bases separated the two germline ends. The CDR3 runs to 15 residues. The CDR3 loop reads CASSLRQDSNQPQHF. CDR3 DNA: TGTGCCAGCTCACTAAGACAGGATAGCAATCAGCCCCAGCATTTT.

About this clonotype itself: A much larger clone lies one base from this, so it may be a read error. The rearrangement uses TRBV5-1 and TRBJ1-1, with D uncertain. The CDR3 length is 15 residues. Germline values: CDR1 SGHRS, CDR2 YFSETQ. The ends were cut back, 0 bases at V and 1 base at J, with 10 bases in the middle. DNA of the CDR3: TGCGCCAGCAGCTTGGGTTCAGCAGCGAACACTGAAGCTTTCTTT. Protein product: CASSLGSAANTEAFF.

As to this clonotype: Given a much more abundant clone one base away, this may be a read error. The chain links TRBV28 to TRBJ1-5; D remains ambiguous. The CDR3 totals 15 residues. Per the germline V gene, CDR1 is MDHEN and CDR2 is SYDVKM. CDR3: CASSLRDTSDQPQHF. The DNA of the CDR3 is TGTGCCAGCAGTTTACGGGATACTAGCGATCAGCCCCAGCATTTT.

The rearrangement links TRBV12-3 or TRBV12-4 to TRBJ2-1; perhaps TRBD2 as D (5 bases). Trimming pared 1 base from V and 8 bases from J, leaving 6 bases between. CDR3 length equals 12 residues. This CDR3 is CASSLEADEQFF. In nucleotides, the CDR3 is TGTGCCAGCAGTTTAGAAGCGGATGAGCAGTTCTTC.

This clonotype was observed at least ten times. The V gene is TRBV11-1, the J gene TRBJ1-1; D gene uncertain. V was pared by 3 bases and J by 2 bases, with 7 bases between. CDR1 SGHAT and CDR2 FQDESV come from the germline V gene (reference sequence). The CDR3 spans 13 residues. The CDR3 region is CASSFDTNTEAFF. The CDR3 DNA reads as TGTGCCAGCAGCTTCGACACAAACACTGAAGCTTTCTTT. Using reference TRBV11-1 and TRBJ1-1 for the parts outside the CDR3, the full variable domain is EAEVAQSPRYKITEKSQAVAFWCDPISGHATLYWYRQILGQGPELLVQFQDESVVDDSQLPKDRFSAERLKGVDSTLKIQPAELGDSAMYLCASSFDTNTEAFFGQGTRLTVV.

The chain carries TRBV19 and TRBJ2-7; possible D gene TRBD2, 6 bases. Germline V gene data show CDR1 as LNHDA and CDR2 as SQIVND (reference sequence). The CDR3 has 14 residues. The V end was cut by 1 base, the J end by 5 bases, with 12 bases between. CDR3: CASSIVAGLNEQYF. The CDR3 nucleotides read TGTGCCAGTAGTATAGTCGCGGGGTTGAACGAGCAGTACTTC.

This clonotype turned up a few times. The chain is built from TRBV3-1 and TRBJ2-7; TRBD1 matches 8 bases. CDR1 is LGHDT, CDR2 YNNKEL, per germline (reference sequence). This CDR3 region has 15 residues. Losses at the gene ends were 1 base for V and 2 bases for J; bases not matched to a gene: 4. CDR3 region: CASSQGAQGAYEQYF. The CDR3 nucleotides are TGTGCCAGCAGCCAAGGCGCACAGGGGGCCTACGAGCAGTACTTC.

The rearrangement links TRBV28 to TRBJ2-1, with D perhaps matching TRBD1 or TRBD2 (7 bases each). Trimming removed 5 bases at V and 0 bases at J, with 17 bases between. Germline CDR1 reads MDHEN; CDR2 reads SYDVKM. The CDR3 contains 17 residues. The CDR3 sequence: CASSPGGGGYSYNEQFF. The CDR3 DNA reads TGTGCCAGCAGTCCAGGGGGAGGGGGCTACTCCTACAATGAGCAGTTCTTC. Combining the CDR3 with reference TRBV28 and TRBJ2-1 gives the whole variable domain DVKVTQSSRYLVKRTGEKVFLECVQDMDHENMFWYRQDPGLGLRLIYFSYDVKMKEKGDIPEGYSVSREKKERFSLILESASTNQTSMYLCASSPGGGGYSYNEQFFGPGTRLTVL.

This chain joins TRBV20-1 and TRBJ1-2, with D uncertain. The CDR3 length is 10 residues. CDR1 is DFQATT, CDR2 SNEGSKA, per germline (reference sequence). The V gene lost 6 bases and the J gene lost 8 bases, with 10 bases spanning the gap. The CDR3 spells CSAPREGYTF. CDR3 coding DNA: TGCAGTGCCCCTAGGGAAGGCTACACCTTC.

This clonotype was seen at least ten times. For the CDR3, the DNA is TGTGCCAGCAGCCAAGACTACGGAGGAGGCGATTCACCCCTCCACTTT. It encodes CASSQDYGGGDSPLHF. The chain recombines TRBV3-1 with TRBJ1-6; D uncertain. The V gene's germline CDR1 is LGHDT and CDR2 YNNKEL (reference sequence). The CDR3 loop spans 16 amino acids. Trimming shortened V by 0 bases and J by 8 bases, and 14 bases separated the two germline ends.

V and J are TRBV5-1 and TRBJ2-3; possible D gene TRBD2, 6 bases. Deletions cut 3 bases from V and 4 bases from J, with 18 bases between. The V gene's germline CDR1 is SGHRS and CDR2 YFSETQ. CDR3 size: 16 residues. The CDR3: CASSSRFPGDADTQYF. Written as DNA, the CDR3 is TGCGCCAGCAGCTCCCGATTCCCGGGAGACGCAGATACGCAGTATTTT.

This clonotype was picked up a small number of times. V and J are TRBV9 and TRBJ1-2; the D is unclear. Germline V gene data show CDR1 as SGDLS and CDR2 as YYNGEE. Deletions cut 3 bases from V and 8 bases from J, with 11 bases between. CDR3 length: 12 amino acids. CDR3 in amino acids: CASSEGVRGYTF. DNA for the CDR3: TGTGCCAGCAGCGAGGGCGTCCGGGGCTACACCTTC.

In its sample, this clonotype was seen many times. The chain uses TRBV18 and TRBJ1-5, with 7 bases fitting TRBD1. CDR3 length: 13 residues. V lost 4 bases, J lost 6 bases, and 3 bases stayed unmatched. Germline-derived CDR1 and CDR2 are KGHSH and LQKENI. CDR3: CASSQGASQPQHF. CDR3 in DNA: TGTGCCAGCTCACAGGGGGCGTCTCAGCCCCAGCATTTT. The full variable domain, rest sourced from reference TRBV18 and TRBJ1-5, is NAGVMQNPRHLVRRRGQEARLRCSPMKGHSHVYWYRQLPEEGLKFMVYLQKENIIDESGMPKERFSAEFPKEGPSILRIQQVVRGDSAAYFCASSQGASQPQHFGDGTRLSIL.

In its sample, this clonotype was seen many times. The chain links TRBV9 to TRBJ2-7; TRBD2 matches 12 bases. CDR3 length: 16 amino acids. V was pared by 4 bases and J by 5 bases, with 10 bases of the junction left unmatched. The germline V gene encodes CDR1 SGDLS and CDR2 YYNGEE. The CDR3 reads CASSPSSGGAGDEQYF. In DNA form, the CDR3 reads TGTGCCAGCAGCCCGTCTAGCGGGGGGGCTGGGGACGAGCAGTACTTC.

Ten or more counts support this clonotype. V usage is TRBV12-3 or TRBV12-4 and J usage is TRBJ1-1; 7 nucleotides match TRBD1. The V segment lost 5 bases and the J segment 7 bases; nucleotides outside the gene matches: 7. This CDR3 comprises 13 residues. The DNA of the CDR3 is TGTGCCAGCAGTAAACAGGGGCCGGGTGAAGCTTTCTTT. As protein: CASSKQGPGEAFF.

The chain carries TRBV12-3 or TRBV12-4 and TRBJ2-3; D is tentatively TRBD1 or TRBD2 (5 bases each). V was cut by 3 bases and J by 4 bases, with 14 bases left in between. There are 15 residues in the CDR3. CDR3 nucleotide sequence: TGTGCCAGCAGTTTTTCGAGAGGGGCACCAGATACGCAGTATTTT. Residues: CASSFSRGAPDTQYF.

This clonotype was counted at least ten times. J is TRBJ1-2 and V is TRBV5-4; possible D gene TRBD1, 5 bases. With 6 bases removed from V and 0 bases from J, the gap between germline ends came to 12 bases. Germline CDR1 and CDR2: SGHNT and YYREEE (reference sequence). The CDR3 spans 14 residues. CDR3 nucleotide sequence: TGTGCCAGCACCCTGCAGGGAGCTAACTATGGCTACACCTTC. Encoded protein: CASTLQGANYGYTF.

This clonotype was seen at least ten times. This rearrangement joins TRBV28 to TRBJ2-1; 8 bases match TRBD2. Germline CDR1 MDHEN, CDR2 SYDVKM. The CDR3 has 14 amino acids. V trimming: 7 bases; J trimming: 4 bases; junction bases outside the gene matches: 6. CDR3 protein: CASKSGGRYNEQFF. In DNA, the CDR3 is TGTGCCAGCAAAAGCGGGGGTCGGTACAATGAGCAGTTCTTC.

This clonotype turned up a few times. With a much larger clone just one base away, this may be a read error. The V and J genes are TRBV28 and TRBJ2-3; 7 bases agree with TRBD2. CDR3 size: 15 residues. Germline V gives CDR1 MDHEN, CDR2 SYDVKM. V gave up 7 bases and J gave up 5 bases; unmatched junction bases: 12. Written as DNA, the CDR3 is TGTGCCAGCATTCTGAGCGGGGAGACCATAGATACGCAGTATTTT. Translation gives CASILSGETIDTQYF.

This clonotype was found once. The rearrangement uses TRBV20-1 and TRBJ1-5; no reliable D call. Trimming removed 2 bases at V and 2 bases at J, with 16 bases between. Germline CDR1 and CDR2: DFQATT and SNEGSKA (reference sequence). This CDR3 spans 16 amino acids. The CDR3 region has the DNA TGCAGTGCTAGACCCCCCCTTTTTGAGGGCAATCAGCCCCAGCATTTT. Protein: CSARPPLFEGNQPQHF.

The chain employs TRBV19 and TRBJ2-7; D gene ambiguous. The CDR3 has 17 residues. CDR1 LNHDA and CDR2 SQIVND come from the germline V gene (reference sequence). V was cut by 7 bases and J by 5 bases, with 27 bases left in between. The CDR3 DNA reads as TGTGCCAGTAACCCTCACCTCGCAGAGGCTCTTTACCACGAGCAGTACTTC. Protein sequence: CASNPHLAEALYHEQYF.

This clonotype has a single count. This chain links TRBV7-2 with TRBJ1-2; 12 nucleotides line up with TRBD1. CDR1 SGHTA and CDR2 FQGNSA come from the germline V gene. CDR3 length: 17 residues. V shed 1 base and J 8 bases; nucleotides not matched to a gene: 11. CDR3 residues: CASSLVAPGTGGRGYTF. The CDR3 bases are TGTGCCAGCAGCTTAGTTGCACCCGGGACAGGGGGCCGCGGCTACACCTTC.

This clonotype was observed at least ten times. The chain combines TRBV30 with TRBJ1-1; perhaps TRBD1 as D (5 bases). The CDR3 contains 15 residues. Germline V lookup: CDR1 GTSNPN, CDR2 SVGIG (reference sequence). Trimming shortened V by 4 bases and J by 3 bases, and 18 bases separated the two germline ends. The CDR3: CAWTPGSLVHTEAFF. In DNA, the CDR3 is TGTGCCTGGACCCCAGGGTCATTGGTCCACACTGAAGCTTTCTTT.

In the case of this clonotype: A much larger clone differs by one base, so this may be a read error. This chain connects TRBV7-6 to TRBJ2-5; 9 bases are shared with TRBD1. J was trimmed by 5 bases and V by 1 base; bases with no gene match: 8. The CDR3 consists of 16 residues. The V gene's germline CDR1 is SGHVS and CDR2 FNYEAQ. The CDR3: CASSLGGQGWKETQYF. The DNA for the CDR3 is TGTGCCAGCAGCTTAGGGGGACAGGGTTGGAAGGAGACCCAGTACTTC.